What follows are 27 T cell receptor beta chains derived from one specimen sequenced in a study of shared clonotypes between healthy human individuals. Assay used: immunoSEQ multiplex PCR; TCRdb lists only in-frame clones, some missing. Of 650,000 to 750,000 clones listed, roughly 70% are singletons. Source material: memory CD4+ T cells sorted from blood. Indicated subset: CD45RA-negative fraction. The origin of the receptors is a woman in her twenties or thirties in good health.

The chain employs TRBV6-1 and TRBJ1-2; 11 bases match TRBD1. The V gene's germline CDR1 is MNHNS and CDR2 SASEGT. V lost 4 bases, J lost 3 bases, and 4 bases stayed unmatched. This CDR3 region has 15 residues. CDR3 sequence (DNA): TGTGCCAGCAGTGGTGGACAGGGGGCGGACTATGGCTACACCTTC. Amino acids: CASSGGQGADYGYTF.

The chain uses TRBV14 and TRBJ1-6; TRBD1 aligns across 10 bases. J lost 7 bases, V lost 4 bases, and 7 bases had no gene match. Looked up from germline, CDR1 is SGHDN and CDR2 is FVKESK. The CDR3 runs 16 residues. The CDR3 loop is CASSPGTGAFNSPLHF. The CDR3 DNA reads TGTGCCAGCAGCCCAGGGACAGGGGCTTTCAATTCACCCCTCCACTTT.

CDR3 in DNA: TGTGCCAGCAGCTTCCGGGGACTAGCGGACAATGAGCAGTTCTTC. Protein: CASSFRGLADNEQFF. V and J are TRBV7-3 and TRBJ2-1; 11 bases agree with TRBD2. The CDR3 contains 15 residues. CDR1 is SGHTA, CDR2 FQGTGA, per germline. Losses at the gene ends were 3 bases for V and 5 bases for J; bases not matched to a gene: 3. The full variable domain, completed using reference TRBV7-3 and TRBJ2-1, is GAGVSQTPSNKVTEKGKYVELRCDPISGHTALYWYRQSLGQGPEFLIYFQGTGAADDSGLPNDRFFAVRPEGSVSTLKIQRTERGDSAVYLCASSFRGLADNEQFFGPGTRLTVL.

The V gene is TRBV5-4, the J gene TRBJ2-3, with 8 positions matching TRBD2. Per germline, CDR1 SGHNT and CDR2 YYREEE (reference sequence). The CDR3 consists of 16 residues. V lost 1 base to trimming and J lost 0 bases; unmatched junction nucleotides: 4. CDR3 sequence: CASSLWASGSTDTQYF. The DNA for the CDR3 is TGTGCCAGCAGCTTGTGGGCTAGCGGGAGCACAGATACGCAGTATTTT.

The chain links TRBV2 to TRBJ2-1; TRBD2 matches 11 bases. V trimming: 6 bases; J trimming: 16 bases; junction bases outside the gene matches: 14. Germline V gene data show CDR1 as SNHLY and CDR2 as FYNNEI. CDR3 length: 14 amino acids. The CDR3 reads CASSPLTSGSVGFF. CDR3 nucleotides: TGTGCCAGCAGCCCCCTCACTAGCGGGAGCGTTGGATTCTTC.

The rearrangement links TRBV28 to TRBJ2-3; D may be TRBD1 (6 bases). Germline CDR1 and CDR2: MDHEN and SYDVKM. Trimming removed 2 bases at V and 14 bases at J, with 20 bases between. The CDR3 has 14 amino acids. CDR3 amino acids: CASSLDSVRGRSYF. CDR3 nucleotide sequence: TGTGCCAGCAGTTTAGATTCCGTTAGGGGGAGATCGTATTTT.

V and J are TRBV7-2 and TRBJ2-1; possible D gene TRBD2, 5 bases. V was cut by 6 bases and J by 6 bases, with 15 bases left in between. The CDR3 runs to 14 residues. The germline CDR1 and CDR2 sequences are SGHTA and FQGNSA. Here the CDR3 DNA reads TGTGCCAGCAGACCAGGAGGTGCGCGCAATGAGCAGTTCTTC. Protein: CASRPGGARNEQFF.

The chain has TRBV5-4 and TRBJ2-3, with TRBD2 identical over 7 bases. Germline-derived CDR1 and CDR2 are SGHNT and YYREEE (reference sequence). This CDR3 is built from 16 residues. After removal of 4 bases from V and 6 bases from J, the junction contained 14 bases not matched to a gene. CDR3 coding DNA: TGTGCCAGCAGCGCGGGACTAAAAGCGGGCTTGGATACGCAGTATTTT. It encodes CASSAGLKAGLDTQYF.

The chain combines TRBV2 with TRBJ2-6; D gene ambiguous. Trimming pared 6 bases from V and 5 bases from J, leaving 8 bases between. The CDR3 totals 13 residues. CDR1 and CDR2 from the germline V gene are SNHLY and FYNNEI. As DNA, the CDR3 is TGTGCCAGCAGGGGCTCGAGGGCCAACGTCCTGACTTTC. It specifies CASRGSRANVLTF.

This clone showed up just once. J is TRBJ2-5 and V is TRBV11-2; 8 bases agree with TRBD2. The germline gives CDR1 SGHAT, CDR2 FQNNGV. With 4 bases clipped from V and 2 bases from J, the junction kept 18 bases outside the gene matches. CDR3 length: 19 residues. CDR3 nucleotide sequence: TGTGCCAGCAGCTCCACCGGGAGGCGAAGCGGGAGACCACAAGAGACCCAGTACTTC. It encodes CASSSTGRRSGRPQETQYF.

V usage is TRBV18 and J usage is TRBJ1-2; TRBD1 matches at 7 bases. In germline, CDR1 is KGHSH, CDR2 LQKENI. The CDR3 has 13 amino acids. The V gene end was trimmed by 0 bases and the J gene end by 6 bases; junction bases not matched to a gene: 1. The CDR3 loop reads CASSPPGGHGYTF. The CDR3 DNA reads TGTGCCAGCTCACCACCAGGGGGCCATGGCTACACCTTC.

This clone was counted between two and nine times. The chain uses TRBV11-1 and TRBJ2-1; 10 bases align to TRBD2. The CDR3 has 16 residues. Germline lookup yields CDR1 SGHAT and CDR2 FQDESV (reference sequence). J gave up 3 bases and V 5 bases, and 7 bases lay outside the gene matches. The CDR3 here is CASSLGGLANYNEQFF. In nucleotides, the CDR3 is TGTGCCAGCAGCCTAGGGGGACTAGCGAACTACAATGAGCAGTTCTTC.

This clone was detected a few times. The chain joins TRBV28 to TRBJ1-2, with a tentative D call TRBD1 (6 bases). Trimming left V 5 bases short and J 3 bases short, with 19 bases between. Germline CDR1 and CDR2: MDHEN and SYDVKM. The CDR3 runs 16 residues. This CDR3 reads CASSPEKETGYYGYTF. CDR3 coding DNA: TGTGCCAGCAGTCCCGAGAAGGAGACAGGATACTATGGCTACACCTTC.

This clone came up once. The chain has TRBV5-1 and TRBJ2-3; D is unresolved. The CDR3 totals 14 residues. V was shortened by 3 bases and J by 4 bases, with 12 bases between the two germline ends. Germline CDR1 and CDR2: SGHRS and YFSETQ. The CDR3 loop is CASSSGPPADTQYF. The CDR3 nucleotides are TGCGCCAGCAGCTCCGGGCCCCCCGCAGATACGCAGTATTTT.

V is TRBV21-1 and J is TRBJ1-2; whether TRBD1, the table's D call, matches the DNA was not checked. TRBV21-1 represents a pseudogene. This CDR3 contains 14 residues. CDR3 DNA sequence: TGTGCCAGCAGCAGCTGGACAGGGATCGATGGCTACACCTTC. Translated: CASSSWTGIDGYTF.

This rearrangement joins TRBV28 to TRBJ2-1; the match to TRBD2 covers 7 bases. CDR1 and CDR2 (germline): MDHEN, SYDVKM. After removal of 5 bases from V and 0 bases from J, the junction contained 13 bases not matched to a gene. CDR3 size: 18 residues. CDR3 amino acids: CASSPQGLREASYNEQFF. CDR3 in DNA: TGTGCCAGCAGTCCCCAGGGCCTACGGGAGGCCTCCTACAATGAGCAGTTCTTC.

This chain connects TRBV5-1 to TRBJ1-5; 10 bases agree with TRBD1. Germline assignment: CDR1 SGHRS and CDR2 YFSETQ. The length of the CDR3 is 16 residues. Trimming took 4 bases from V and 3 from J; bases not matched to a gene: 7. CDR3 sequence: CASSLGQGNNNQPQHF. CDR3 in DNA: TGCGCCAGCAGCCTGGGACAGGGGAATAACAATCAGCCCCAGCATTTT. Filled out from reference TRBV5-1 and TRBJ1-5, the complete variable domain reads KAGVTQTPRYLIKTRGQQVTLSCSPISGHRSVSWYQQTPGQGLQFLFEYFSETQRNKGNFPGRFSGRQFSNSRSEMNVSTLELGDSALYLCASSLGQGNNNQPQHFGDGTRLSIL.

In regard to this clone: The same CDR3 arises from other DNA sequences in this sample as well. The chain has TRBV5-1 and TRBJ2-3; 10 positions match TRBD1. Trimming removed 0 bases from V and 3 bases from J; junction bases left unmatched: 4. This CDR3 has 16 amino acids. The germline V gene has CDR1 SGHRS and CDR2 YFSETQ. CDR3 protein: CASSLGQGASTDTQYF. DNA of the CDR3: TGCGCCAGCAGCTTGGGACAGGGGGCTTCGACAGATACGCAGTATTTT.

The rearrangement links TRBV28 to TRBJ2-1, with D perhaps TRBD2 (7 bases). Germline V gene sequence: CDR1 MDHEN, CDR2 SYDVKM. This CDR3 spans 15 amino acids. V lost 1 base, J lost 7 bases, and 14 bases lay in between. DNA for the CDR3: TGTGCCAGCAGTTTATCAGCGGGGAGGGGGAATGAGCAGTTCTTC. This codes for CASSLSAGRGNEQFF.

V is TRBV5-6 and J is TRBJ1-3; D is undetermined. Trimming pared 0 bases from V and 4 bases from J, leaving 8 bases between. This CDR3 region has 14 residues. Germline V gene sequence: CDR1 SGHDT, CDR2 YYEEEE. The CDR3 DNA is TGTGCCAGCAGCTTGGGGGGTTCCGGAAACACCATATATTTT. Translated: CASSLGGSGNTIYF.

With respect to this clone: Since a much larger clone is just one base distant, this may be a read error. The sample holds other DNA sequences that translate to the same CDR3. The chain joins TRBV5-1 to TRBJ2-1; no clear D gene. Germline V gene data show CDR1 as SGHRS and CDR2 as YFSETQ. Between the trimmed V and J ends, which lost 0 bases and 1 base, there was a span of 8 bases. CDR3 length: 15 amino acids. CDR3 DNA sequence: TGCGCCAGCAGCTTGGCTAGTGGGTCCTACAATGAGCAGTTCTTC. Translated, it gives CASSLASGSYNEQFF.

Note on this clone: Other DNA sequences in this specimen translate into the identical CDR3. This chain uses TRBV2 with TRBJ1-2; D may be TRBD1 (6 bases). Germline loops: CDR1 SNHLY, CDR2 FYNNEI. This CDR3 comprises 14 residues. V was trimmed by 5 bases and J by 2 bases, leaving 12 bases between them. The CDR3 region has the DNA TGTGCCAGCAGTCAGAGGGGGGCGAACTATGGCTACACCTTC. Translation: CASSQRGANYGYTF.

The CDR3 loop reads CASSTLYSPYEQYF. The CDR3 DNA reads TGTGCCAGCAGTACGTTATATAGTCCCTACGAGCAGTACTTC. The chain carries TRBV27 and TRBJ2-7; D not certain. V lost 5 bases to trimming and J lost 2 bases, with 13 bases between them. There are 14 residues in the CDR3. Germline-derived CDR1 and CDR2 are MNHEY and SMNVEV (reference sequence).

Only one count was recorded for this clone. This sequence joins TRBV4-3 and TRBJ2-5; TRBD2 matches 12 bases. Trimming took 1 base from V and 3 from J; bases not matched to a gene: 3. The CDR3 covers 16 residues. Germline lookup yields CDR1 LGHNA and CDR2 YSLEER. The DNA for the CDR3 is TGCGCCAGCAGCCAAGCACTAGCGGGAGGTGAAGAGACCCAGTACTTC. This codes for CASSQALAGGEETQYF.

This clone was detected once. The chain's CDR3 is CASSNLQGARGTEAFF. DNA for the CDR3: TGTGCCAGTAGTAATCTACAGGGGGCGCGGGGCACTGAAGCTTTCTTT. The chain has TRBV19 and TRBJ1-1, with 9 bases that match TRBD1. This CDR3 comprises 16 residues. V was pared by 4 bases and J by 4 bases, with 10 bases of the junction left unmatched. CDR1 and CDR2 (germline): LNHDA, SQIVND (reference sequence). Together with reference TRBV19 and TRBJ1-1, the CDR3 gives the full variable domain: DGGITQSPKYLFRKEGQNVTLSCEQNLNHDAMYWYRQDPGQGLRLIYYSQIVNDFQKGDIAEGYSVSREKKESFPLTVTSAQKNPTAFYLCASSNLQGARGTEAFFGQGTRLTVV.

The chain joins TRBV11-2 to TRBJ1-2, with D maybe TRBD1 (5 bases). Germline CDR1 SGHAT, CDR2 FQNNGV. The CDR3 length is 16 residues. Trimming removed 5 bases from V and 0 bases from J, with 16 bases in between. DNA for the CDR3: TGTGCCAGCAGCCCAGGGCCGGGCCTGGCTAACTATGGCTACACCTTC. As protein: CASSPGPGLANYGYTF. The whole variable domain, filled in from reference TRBV11-2 and TRBJ1-2, reads EAGVAQSPRYKIIEKRQSVAFWCNPISGHATLYWYQQILGQGPKLLIQFQNNGVVDDSQLPKDRFSAERLKGVDSTLKIQPAKLEDSAVYLCASSPGPGLANYGYTFGSGTRLTVV.

J is TRBJ1-3 and V is TRBV30; D is unclear. The germline V and J ends were trimmed by 6 bases and 4 bases, with 13 bases remaining between them. From germline, CDR1 is GTSNPN and CDR2 SVGIG (reference sequence). The CDR3 consists of 13 residues. CDR3: CACRMGAGNTIYF. The CDR3 DNA sequence: TGTGCCTGCCGTATGGGCGCGGGAAACACCATATATTTT.